These 6 T cell receptor beta chains originate from one sample sequenced in a study of early T cells in non-severe SARS-CoV-2 infection. TCRdb used MiXCR to reprocess the 5' RACE reads, holding one entry per CDR3 protein. The table lists 25,000 to 35,000 distinct CDR3 sequences, around 7% of them singletons, with roughly 4% in the top ten. The specimen was whole blood. All receptors come from an adult who was a healthcare worker with PCR-confirmed SARS-CoV-2 infection or an uninfected control (not recorded which).

This clonotype was counted ten times or more. The chain couples TRBV5-1 to TRBJ2-1; 11 bases match TRBD2. CDR1 is SGHRS, CDR2 YFSETQ, per germline. This CDR3 spans 15 amino acids. Trimming cost V 2 bases and J 8 bases; bases outside gene matches: 6. The CDR3 nucleotides read TGCGCCAGCAGCTTACTAGCGGGAGATGCGGATGAGCAGTTCTTC. Translated: CASSLLAGDADEQFF.

This clonotype was observed many times. The rearrangement links TRBV7-6 to TRBJ2-2, with D unclear. V dropped 1 base and J dropped 5 bases, with 8 bases sitting between them. Germline lookup yields CDR1 SGHVS and CDR2 FNYEAQ. The CDR3 loop spans 14 amino acids. The CDR3 bases are TGTGCCAGCAGCTTAGGCAGGACGACCGGGGAGCTGTTTTTT. Encoded protein: CASSLGRTTGELFF.

This clonotype was seen more than once but under ten times. The chain's CDR3 is CASGTPGLAGGYADTQYF. CDR3 DNA: TGTGCCAGCGGGACTCCAGGACTAGCGGGAGGGTATGCAGATACGCAGTATTTT. The chain combines TRBV28 with TRBJ2-3; 15 bases are a match to TRBD2. Germline CDR1 is MDHEN and CDR2 is SYDVKM. This CDR3 contains 18 residues. Germline trimming cut 8 bases from V and 4 bases from J; bases unmatched to any gene: 13.

In its sample, this clonotype was seen many times. V usage is TRBV4-1 and J usage is TRBJ2-1, with 14 bases identical to TRBD2. Germline values: CDR1 MGHRA, CDR2 YSYEKL. Trimming took 4 bases from V and 9 from J; bases not matched to a gene: 8. The CDR3 totals 16 residues. The CDR3 sequence is CASSRGLAGVDGEQFF. CDR3 sequence (DNA): TGCGCCAGCAGCCGGGGACTAGCGGGAGTGGATGGTGAGCAGTTCTTC.

This clonotype has a count of ten or more. This chain connects TRBV6-5 to TRBJ1-1, with 7 bases identical to TRBD1. J lost 5 bases, V lost 5 bases, and 8 bases had no gene match. Germline V gene lookup returns CDR1 MNHEY and CDR2 SVGAGI. This CDR3 is 14 amino acids long. The CDR3 DNA follows: TGTGCCAGCAGTGTAAAACAGGGGTGGACTGAAGCTTTCTTT. This codes for CASSVKQGWTEAFF.

The sample holds many counts of this clonotype. The genes are TRBV6-6 and TRBJ2-1; maybe TRBD2 (5 bases). V lost 10 bases and J 4 bases, leaving 17 bases between the germline ends. The CDR3 extends over 14 amino acids. CDR1 and CDR2 (germline): MNHNY, SVGAGI (reference sequence). CDR3 amino acids: CATSTSNPYNEQFF. CDR3 in DNA: TGTGCCACCTCAACTAGTAACCCTTACAATGAGCAGTTCTTC.